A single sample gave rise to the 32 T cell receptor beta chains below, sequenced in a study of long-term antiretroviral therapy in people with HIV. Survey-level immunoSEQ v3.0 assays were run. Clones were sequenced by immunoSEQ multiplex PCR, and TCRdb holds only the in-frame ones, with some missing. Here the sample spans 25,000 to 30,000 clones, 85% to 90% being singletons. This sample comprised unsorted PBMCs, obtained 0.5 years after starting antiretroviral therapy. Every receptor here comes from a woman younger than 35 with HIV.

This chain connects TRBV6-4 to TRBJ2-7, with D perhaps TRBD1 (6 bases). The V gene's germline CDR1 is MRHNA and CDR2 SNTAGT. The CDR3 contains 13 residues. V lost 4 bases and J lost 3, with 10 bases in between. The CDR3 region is CASSVEGGYEQYF. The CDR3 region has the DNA TGTGCCAGCAGTGTTGAAGGGGGCTACGAGCAGTACTTC.

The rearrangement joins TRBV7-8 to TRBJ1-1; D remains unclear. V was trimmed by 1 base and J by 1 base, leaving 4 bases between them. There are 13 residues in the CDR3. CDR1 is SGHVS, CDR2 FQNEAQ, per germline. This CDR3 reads CASSLDRNTEAFF. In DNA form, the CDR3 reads TGTGCCAGCAGCTTAGACAGGAACACTGAAGCTTTCTTT.

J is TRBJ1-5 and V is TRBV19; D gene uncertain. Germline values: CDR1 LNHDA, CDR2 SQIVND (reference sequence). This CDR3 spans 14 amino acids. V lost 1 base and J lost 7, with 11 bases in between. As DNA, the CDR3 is TGTGCCAGTAGTATAGGGGTTCCGAAGCAGCCCCAGCATTTT. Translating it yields CASSIGVPKQPQHF.

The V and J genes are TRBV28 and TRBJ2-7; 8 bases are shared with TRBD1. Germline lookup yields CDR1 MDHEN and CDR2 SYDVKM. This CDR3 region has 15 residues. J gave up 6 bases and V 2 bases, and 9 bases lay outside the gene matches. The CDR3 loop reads CASSLDFGQGSEQYF. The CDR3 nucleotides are TGTGCCAGCAGTTTAGATTTTGGACAGGGCTCCGAGCAGTACTTC.

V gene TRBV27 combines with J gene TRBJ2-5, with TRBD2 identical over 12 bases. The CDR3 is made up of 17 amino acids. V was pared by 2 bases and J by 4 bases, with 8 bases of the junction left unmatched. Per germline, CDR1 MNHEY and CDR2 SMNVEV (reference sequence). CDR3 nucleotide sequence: TGTGCCAGCAGTTTAGACGTACCGGGACTAGCGGGAGAGACCCAGTACTTC. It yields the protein CASSLDVPGLAGETQYF.

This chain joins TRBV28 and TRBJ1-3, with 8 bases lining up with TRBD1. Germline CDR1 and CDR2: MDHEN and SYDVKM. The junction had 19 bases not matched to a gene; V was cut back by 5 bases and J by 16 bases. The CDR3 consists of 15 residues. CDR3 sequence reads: CASSPVRDRPILTYF. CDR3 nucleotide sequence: TGTGCCAGCAGTCCAGTCCGGGACAGGCCCATCCTCACGTATTTT.

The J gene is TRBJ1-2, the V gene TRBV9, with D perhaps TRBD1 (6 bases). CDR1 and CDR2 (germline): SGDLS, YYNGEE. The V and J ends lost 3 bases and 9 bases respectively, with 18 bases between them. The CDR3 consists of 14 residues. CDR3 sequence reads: CASSAPPGRDSYTF. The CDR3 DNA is TGTGCCAGCAGCGCCCCTCCGGGGCGGGACAGCTACACCTTC.

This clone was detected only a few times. The CDR3 reads CASSGGLNTEAFF. DNA for the CDR3: TGTGCCAGCAGTGGTGGCCTGAACACTGAAGCTTTCTTT. The chain is built from TRBV27 and TRBJ1-1; D remains ambiguous. Germline V gives CDR1 MNHEY, CDR2 SMNVEV (reference sequence). Deletions cut 5 bases from V and 0 bases from J, with 7 bases between. This CDR3 has 13 amino acids.

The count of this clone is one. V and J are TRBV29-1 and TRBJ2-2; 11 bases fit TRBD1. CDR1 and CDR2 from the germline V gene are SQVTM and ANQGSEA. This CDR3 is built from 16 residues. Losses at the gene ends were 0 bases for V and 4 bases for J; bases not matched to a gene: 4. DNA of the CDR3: TGCAGCGTTGAAGACTGGACAGGGGGCACCACCGGGGAGCTGTTTTTT. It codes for CSVEDWTGGTTGELFF.

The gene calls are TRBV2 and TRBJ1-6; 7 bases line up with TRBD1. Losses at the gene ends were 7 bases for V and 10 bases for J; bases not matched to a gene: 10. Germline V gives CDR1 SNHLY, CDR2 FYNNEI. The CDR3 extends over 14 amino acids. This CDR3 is CASIMRDRGSPLHF. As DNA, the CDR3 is TGTGCCAGCATCATGCGGGACAGAGGCTCACCCCTCCACTTT.

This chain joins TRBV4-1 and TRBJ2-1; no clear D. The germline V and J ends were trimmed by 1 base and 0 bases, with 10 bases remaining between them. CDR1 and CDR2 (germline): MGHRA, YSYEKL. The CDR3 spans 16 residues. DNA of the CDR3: TGCGCCAGCAGCCAAGTCGGCAGGAGCTCCTACAATGAGCAGTTCTTC. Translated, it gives CASSQVGRSSYNEQFF.

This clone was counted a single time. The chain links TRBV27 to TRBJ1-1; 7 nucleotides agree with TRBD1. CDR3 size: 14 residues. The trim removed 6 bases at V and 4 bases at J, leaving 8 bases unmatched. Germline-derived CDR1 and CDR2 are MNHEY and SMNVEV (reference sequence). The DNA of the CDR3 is TGTGCCAGCAGACCGACAGGGAGGGTCACTGAAGCTTTCTTT. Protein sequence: CASRPTGRVTEAFF.

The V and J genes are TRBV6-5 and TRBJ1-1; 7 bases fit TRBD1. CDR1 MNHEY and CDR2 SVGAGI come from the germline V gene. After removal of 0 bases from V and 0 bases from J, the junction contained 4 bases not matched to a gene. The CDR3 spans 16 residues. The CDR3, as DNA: TGTGCCAGCAGTTACTCGGGGACAGTGATGAACACTGAAGCTTTCTTT. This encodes CASSYSGTVMNTEAFF.

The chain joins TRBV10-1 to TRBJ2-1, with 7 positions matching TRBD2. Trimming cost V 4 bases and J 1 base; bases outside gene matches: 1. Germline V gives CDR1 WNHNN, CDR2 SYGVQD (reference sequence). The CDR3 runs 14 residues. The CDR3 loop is CASSGSGSYNEQFF. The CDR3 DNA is TGCGCCAGCAGTGGTAGCGGGTCCTACAATGAGCAGTTCTTC.

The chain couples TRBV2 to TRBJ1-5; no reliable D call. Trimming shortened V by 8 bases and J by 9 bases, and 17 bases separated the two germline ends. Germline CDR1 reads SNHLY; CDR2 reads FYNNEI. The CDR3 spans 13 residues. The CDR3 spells CASSADTGGPQHF. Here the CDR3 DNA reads TGTGCCAGCTCCGCTGACACCGGTGGGCCCCAGCATTTT.

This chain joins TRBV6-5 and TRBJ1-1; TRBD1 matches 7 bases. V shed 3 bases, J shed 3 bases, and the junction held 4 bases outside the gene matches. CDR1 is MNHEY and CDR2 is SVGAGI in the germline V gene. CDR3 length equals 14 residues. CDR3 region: CASSYPGQHTEAFF. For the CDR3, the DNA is TGTGCCAGCAGTTATCCGGGACAGCACACTGAAGCTTTCTTT.

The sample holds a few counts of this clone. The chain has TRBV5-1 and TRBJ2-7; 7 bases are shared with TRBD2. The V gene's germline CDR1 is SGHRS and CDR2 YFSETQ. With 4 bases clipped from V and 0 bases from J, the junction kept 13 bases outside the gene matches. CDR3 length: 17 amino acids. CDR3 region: CASSPGGDYLNSYEQYF. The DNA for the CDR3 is TGCGCCAGCAGCCCCGGAGGGGACTACCTAAACTCCTACGAGCAGTACTTC.

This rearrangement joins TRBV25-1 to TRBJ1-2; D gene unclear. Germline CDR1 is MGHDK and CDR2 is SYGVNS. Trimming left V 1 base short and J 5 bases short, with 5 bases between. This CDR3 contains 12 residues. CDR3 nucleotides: TGTGCCAGCAGTGAATCAGGTTATGGCTACACCTTC. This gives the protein CASSESGYGYTF.

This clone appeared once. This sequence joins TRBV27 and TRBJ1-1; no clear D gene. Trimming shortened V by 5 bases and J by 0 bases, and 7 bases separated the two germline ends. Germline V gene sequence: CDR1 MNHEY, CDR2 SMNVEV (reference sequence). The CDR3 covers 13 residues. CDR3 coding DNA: TGTGCCAGCAGTGGGCGACTGAACACTGAAGCTTTCTTT. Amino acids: CASSGRLNTEAFF.

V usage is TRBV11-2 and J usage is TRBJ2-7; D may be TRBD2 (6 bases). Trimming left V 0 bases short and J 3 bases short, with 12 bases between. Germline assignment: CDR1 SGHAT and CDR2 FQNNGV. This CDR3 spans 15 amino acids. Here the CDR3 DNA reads TGTGCCAGCAGCTTAGATAGCGGCCAATACTACGAGCAGTACTTC. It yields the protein CASSLDSGQYYEQYF.

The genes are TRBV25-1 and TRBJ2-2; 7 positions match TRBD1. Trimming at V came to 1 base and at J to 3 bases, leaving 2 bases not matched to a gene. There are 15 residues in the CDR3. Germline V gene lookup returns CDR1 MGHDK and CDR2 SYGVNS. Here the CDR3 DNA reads TGTGCCAGCAGTGAATCCGACAGGGACACCGGGGAGCTGTTTTTT. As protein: CASSESDRDTGELFF.

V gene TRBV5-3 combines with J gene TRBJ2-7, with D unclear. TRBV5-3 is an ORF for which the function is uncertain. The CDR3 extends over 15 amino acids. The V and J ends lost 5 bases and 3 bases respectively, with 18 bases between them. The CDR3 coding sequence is TGTGCCAGAAGTTCGATCCCGGAAACGATCTACGAGCAGTACTTC. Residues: CARSSIPETIYEQYF.

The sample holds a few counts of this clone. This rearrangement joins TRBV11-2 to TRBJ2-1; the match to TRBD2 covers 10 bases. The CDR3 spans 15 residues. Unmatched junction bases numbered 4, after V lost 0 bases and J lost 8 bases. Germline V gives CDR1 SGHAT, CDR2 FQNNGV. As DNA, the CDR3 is TGTGCCAGCAGCTTAGAGCCGGGGACTAGCGATGAGCAGTTCTTC. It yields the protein CASSLEPGTSDEQFF.

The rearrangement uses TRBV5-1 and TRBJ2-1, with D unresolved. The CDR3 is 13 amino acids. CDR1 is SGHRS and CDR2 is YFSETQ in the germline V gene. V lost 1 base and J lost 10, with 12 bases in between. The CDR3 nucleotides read TGCGCCAGCAGCTTGTACGGGTCTGACGAGCAGTTCTTC. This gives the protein CASSLYGSDEQFF.

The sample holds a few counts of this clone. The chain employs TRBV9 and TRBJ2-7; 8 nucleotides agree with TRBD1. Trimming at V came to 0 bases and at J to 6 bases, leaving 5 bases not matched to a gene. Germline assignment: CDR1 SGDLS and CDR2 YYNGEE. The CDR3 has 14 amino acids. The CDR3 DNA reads TGTGCCAGCAGCGTAGGGACAGGGTCTGTCGAGCAGTACTTC. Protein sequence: CASSVGTGSVEQYF.

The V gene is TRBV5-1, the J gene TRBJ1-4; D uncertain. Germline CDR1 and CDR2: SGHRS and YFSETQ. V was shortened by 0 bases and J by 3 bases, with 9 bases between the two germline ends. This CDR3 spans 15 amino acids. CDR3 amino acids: CASSLAPAANEKLFF. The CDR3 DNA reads TGCGCCAGCAGCTTGGCGCCCGCGGCTAATGAAAAACTGTTTTTT.

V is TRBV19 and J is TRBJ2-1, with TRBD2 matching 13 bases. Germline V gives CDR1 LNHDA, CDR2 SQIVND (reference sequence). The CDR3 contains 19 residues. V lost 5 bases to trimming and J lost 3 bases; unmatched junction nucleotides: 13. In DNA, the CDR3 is TGTGCCAGTAGTCCTCGGACTAGCGGGGGTGTCCTTGTCTACAATGAGCAGTTCTTC. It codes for CASSPRTSGGVLVYNEQFF.

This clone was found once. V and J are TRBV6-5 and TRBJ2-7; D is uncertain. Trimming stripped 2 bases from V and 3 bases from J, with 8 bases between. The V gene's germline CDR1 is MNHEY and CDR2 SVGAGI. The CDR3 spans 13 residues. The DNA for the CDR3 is TGTGCCAGCAGTTACGGGCCAGGCTACGAGCAGTACTTC. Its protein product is CASSYGPGYEQYF.

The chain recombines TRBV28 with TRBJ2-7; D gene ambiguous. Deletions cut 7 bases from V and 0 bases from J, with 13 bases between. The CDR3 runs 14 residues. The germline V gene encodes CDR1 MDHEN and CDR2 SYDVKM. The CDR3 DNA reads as TGTGCCAGCACCCCATGGCGGATCTCCTACGAGCAGTACTTC. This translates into CASTPWRISYEQYF.

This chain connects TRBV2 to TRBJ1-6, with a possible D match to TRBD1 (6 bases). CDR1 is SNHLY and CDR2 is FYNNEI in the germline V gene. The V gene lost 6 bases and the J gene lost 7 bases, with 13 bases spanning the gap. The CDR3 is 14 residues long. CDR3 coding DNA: TGTGCCAGCAGCCCAGGGGCGCTGAATTCACCCCTCCACTTT. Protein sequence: CASSPGALNSPLHF.

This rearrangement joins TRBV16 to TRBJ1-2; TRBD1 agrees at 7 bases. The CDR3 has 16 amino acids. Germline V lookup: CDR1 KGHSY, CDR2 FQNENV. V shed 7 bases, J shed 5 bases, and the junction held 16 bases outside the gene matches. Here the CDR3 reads CASITNPDRRKYGYTF. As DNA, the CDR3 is TGTGCCAGCATTACGAACCCGGACAGGCGTAAGTATGGCTACACCTTC.

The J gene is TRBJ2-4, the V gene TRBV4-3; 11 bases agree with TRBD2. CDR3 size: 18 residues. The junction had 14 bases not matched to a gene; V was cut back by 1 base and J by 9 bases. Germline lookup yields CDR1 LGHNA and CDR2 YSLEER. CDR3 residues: CASSQGGTSGFLEGIQYF. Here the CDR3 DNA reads TGCGCCAGCAGCCAAGGGGGGACTAGCGGATTCCTTGAGGGCATTCAGTACTTC.